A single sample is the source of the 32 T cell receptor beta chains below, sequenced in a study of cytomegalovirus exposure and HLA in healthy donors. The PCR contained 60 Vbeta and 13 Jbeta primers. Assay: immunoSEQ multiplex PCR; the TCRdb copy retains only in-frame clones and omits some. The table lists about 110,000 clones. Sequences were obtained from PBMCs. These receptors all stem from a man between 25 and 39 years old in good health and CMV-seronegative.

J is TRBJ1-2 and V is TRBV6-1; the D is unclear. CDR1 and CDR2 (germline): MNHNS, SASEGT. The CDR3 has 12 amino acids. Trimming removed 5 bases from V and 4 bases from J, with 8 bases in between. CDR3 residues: CASSFEGYGYTF. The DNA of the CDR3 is TGTGCCAGCAGTTTTGAGGGCTATGGCTACACCTTC.

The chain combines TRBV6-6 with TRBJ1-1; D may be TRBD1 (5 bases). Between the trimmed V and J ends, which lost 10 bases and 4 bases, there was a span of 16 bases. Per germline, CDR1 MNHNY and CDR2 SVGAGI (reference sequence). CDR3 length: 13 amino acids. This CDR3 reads CAITLLRGTEAFF. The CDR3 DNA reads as TGTGCCATCACACTTTTAAGGGGCACTGAAGCTTTCTTT.

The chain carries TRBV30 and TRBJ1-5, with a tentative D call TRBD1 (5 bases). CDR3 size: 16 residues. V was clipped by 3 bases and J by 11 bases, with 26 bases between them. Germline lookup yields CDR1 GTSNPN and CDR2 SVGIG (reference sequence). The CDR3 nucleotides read TGTGCCTGGAGACCGGGGGGAATGGGAAGGGATAAGGCCCAGCATTTT. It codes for CAWRPGGMGRDKAQHF.

The CDR3 sequence: CASSHRGKNTEAFF. CDR3 nucleotides: TGTGCCAGCAGCCACAGGGGGAAGAACACTGAAGCTTTCTTT. The rearrangement joins TRBV14 to TRBJ1-1, with 7 bases that match TRBD1. V was clipped by 3 bases and J by 1 base; unmatched bases: 2. Germline CDR1 SGHDN, CDR2 FVKESK. The length of the CDR3 is 14 residues.

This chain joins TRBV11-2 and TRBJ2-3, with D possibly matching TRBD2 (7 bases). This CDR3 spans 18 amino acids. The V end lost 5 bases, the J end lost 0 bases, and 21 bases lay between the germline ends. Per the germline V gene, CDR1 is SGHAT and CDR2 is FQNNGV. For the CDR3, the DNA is TGTGCCAGCAGCCCCTCACGGGGAGGGGGGACTAGCACAGATACGCAGTATTTT. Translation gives CASSPSRGGGTSTDTQYF.

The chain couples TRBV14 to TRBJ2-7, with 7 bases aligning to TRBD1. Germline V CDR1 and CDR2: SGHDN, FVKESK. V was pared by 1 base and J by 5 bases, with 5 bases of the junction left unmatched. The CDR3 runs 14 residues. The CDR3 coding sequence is TGTGCCAGCAGCCAAGGCGTCAGGGGGAACGAGCAGTACTTC. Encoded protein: CASSQGVRGNEQYF.

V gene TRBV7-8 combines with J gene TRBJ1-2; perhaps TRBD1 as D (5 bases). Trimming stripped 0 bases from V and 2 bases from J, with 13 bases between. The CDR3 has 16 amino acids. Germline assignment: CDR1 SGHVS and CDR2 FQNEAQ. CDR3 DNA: TGTGCCAGCAGCTTAGCGGGGCCTGGTTTCAACTATGGCTACACCTTC. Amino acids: CASSLAGPGFNYGYTF.

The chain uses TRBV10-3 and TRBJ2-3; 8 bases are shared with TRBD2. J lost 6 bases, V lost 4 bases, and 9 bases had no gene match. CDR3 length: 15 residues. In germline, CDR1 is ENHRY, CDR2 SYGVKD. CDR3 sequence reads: CAISAGGQALDTQYF. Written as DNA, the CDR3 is TGTGCCATCAGTGCGGGGGGGCAGGCGCTTGATACGCAGTATTTT.

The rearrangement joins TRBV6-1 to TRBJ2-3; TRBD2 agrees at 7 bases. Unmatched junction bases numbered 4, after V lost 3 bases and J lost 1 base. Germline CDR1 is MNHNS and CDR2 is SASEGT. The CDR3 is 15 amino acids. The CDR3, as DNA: TGTGCCAGCAGTGACGGCGGGGGACGCACAGATACGCAGTATTTT. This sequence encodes CASSDGGGRTDTQYF.

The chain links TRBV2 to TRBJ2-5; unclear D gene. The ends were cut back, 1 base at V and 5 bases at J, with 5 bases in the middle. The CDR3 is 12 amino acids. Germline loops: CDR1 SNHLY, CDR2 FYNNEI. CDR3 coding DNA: TGTGCCAGCAGTGAAGGGGCTGAGACCCAGTACTTC. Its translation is CASSEGAETQYF.

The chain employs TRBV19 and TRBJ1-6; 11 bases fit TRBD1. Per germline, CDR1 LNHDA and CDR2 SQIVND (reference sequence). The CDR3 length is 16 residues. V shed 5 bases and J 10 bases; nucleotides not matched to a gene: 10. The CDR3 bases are TGTGCCAGTAGTCCGCGGACAGGGGGCGCAGAATCACCCCTCCACTTT. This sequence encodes CASSPRTGGAESPLHF.

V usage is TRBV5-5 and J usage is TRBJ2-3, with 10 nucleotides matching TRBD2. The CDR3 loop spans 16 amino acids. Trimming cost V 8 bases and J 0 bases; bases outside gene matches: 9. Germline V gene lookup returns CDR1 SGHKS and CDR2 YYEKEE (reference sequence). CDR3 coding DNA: TGTGCCAGGAGAAGCGGGGGGGACGGGAGCACAGATACGCAGTATTTT. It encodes CARRSGGDGSTDTQYF.

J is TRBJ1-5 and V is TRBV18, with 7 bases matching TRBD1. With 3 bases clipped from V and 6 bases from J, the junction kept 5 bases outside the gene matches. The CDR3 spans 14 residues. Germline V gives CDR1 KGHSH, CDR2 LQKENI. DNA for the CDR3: TGTGCCAGCTCACCCCAGGGGGTCAGTCAGCCCCAGCATTTT. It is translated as CASSPQGVSQPQHF.

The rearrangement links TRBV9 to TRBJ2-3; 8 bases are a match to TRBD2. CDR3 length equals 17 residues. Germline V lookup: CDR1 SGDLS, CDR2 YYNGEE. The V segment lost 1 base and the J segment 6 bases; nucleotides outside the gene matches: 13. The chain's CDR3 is CASSVSSSGVAVDTQYF. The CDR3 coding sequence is TGTGCCAGCAGCGTATCTAGTAGCGGGGTGGCAGTGGATACGCAGTATTTT.

The CDR3 reads CASSVPDGGMNTEAFF. In DNA, the CDR3 is TGTGCCAGCAGTGTCCCCGACGGGGGGATGAACACTGAAGCTTTCTTT. This sequence joins TRBV6-1 and TRBJ1-1, with a possible D match to TRBD1 (5 bases). The V end lost 4 bases, the J end lost 0 bases, and 15 bases lay between the germline ends. Per the germline V gene, CDR1 is MNHNS and CDR2 is SASEGT. The CDR3 contains 16 residues.

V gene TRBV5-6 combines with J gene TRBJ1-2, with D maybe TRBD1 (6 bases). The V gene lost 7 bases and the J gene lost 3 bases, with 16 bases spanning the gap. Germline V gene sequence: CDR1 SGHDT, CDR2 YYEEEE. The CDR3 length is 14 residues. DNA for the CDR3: TGTGCCAGCCGGCACTACGGACAGTACTATGGCTACACCTTC. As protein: CASRHYGQYYGYTF. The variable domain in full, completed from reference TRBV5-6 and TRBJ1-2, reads DAGVTQSPTHLIKTRGQQVTLRCSPKSGHDTVSWYQQALGQGPQFIFQYYEEEERQRGNFPDRFSGHQFPNYSSELNVNALLLGDSALYLCASRHYGQYYGYTFGSGTRLTVV.

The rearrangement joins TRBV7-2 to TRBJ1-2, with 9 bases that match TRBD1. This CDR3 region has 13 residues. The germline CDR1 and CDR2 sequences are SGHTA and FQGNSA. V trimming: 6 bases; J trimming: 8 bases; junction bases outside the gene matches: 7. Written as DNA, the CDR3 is TGTGCCAGCAGTCAAAACAGGGGGCTGGGCTACACCTTC. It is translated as CASSQNRGLGYTF.

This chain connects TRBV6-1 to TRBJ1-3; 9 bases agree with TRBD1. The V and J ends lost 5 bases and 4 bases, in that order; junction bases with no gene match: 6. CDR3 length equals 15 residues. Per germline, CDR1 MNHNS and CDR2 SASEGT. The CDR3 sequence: CASSLRTGDGNTIYF. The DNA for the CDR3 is TGTGCCAGCAGTTTAAGGACAGGGGACGGAAACACCATATATTTT.

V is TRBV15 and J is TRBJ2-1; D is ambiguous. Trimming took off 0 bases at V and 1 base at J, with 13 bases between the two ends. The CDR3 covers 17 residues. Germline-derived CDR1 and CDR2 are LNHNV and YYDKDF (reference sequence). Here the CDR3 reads CATSREQLLESYNEQFF. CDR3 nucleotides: TGTGCCACCAGCAGAGAACAGCTCCTTGAGTCCTACAATGAGCAGTTCTTC.

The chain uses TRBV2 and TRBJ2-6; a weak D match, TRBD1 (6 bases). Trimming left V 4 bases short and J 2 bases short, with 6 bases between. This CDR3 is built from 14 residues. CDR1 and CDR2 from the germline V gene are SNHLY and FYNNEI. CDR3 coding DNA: TGTGCCAGCAGTGCAGGGGCTGGGGCCAACGTCCTGACTTTC. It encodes CASSAGAGANVLTF.

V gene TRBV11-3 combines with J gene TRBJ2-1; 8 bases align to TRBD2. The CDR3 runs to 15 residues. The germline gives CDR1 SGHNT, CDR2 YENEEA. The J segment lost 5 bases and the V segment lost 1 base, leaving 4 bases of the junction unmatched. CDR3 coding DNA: TGTGCCAGCAGCTTAGCCCGGGGGGGTGACAATGAGCAGTTCTTC. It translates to CASSLARGGDNEQFF.

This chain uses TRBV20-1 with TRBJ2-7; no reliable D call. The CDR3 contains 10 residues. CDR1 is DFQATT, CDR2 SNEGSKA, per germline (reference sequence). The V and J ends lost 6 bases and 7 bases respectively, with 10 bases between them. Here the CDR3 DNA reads TGCAGTGCGCCCACCCGGGAGCAGTACTTC. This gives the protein CSAPTREQYF.

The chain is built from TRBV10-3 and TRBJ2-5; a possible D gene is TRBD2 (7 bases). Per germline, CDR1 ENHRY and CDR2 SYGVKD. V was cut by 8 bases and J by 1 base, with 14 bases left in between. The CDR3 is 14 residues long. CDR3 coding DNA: TGTGCCATCGCAACGGGGGGCATCCAAGAGACCCAGTACTTC. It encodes CAIATGGIQETQYF.

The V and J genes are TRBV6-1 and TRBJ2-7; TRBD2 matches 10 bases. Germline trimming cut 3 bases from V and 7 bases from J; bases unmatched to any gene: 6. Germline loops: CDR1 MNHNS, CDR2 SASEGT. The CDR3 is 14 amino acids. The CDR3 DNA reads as TGTGCCAGCAGTGATAGCGGGGGGCCTGAAGAGCAGTACTTC. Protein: CASSDSGGPEEQYF.

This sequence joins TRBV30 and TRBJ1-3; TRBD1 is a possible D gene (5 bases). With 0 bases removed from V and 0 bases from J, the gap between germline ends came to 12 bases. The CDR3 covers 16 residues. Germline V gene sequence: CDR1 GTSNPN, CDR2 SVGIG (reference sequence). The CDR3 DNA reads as TGTGCCTGGAGTGTAAACAGGCAGAGCTCTGGAAACACCATATATTTT. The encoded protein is CAWSVNRQSSGNTIYF.

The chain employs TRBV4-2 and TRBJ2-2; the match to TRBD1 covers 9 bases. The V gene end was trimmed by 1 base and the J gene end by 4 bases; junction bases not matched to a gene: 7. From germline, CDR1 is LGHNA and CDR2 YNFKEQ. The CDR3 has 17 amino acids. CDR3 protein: CASSQGAGTGFTGELFF. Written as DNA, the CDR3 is TGTGCCAGCAGCCAAGGAGCCGGGACAGGGTTCACCGGGGAGCTGTTTTTT.

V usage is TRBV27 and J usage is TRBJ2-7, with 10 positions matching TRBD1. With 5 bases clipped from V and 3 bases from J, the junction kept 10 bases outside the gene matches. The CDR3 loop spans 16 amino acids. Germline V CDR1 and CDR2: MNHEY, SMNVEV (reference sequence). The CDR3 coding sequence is TGTGCCAGCAGTCCCCTTCAGACAGGGGGCAGCTACGAGCAGTACTTC. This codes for CASSPLQTGGSYEQYF.

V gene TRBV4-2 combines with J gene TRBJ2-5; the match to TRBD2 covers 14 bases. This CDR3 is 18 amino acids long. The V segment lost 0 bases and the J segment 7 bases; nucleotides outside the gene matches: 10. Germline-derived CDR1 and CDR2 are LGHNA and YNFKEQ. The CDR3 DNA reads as TGTGCCAGCAGCCAAGATTTTGGACTAGCGGGGGGATGGGGGACCCAGTACTTC. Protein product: CASSQDFGLAGGWGTQYF.

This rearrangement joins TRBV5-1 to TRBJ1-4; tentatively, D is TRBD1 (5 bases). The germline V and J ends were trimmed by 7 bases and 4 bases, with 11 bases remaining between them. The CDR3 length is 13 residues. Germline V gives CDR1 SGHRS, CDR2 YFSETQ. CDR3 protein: CASQQEGNEKLFF. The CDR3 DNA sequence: TGCGCCAGCCAACAGGAGGGTAATGAAAAACTGTTTTTT.

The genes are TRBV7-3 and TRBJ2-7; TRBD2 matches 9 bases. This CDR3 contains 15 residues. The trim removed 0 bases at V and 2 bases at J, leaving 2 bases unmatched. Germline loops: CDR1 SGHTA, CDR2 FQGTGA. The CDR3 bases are TGTGCCAGCAGCTTAACTAGCGGGGGAACCTACGAGCAGTACTTC. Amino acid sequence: CASSLTSGGTYEQYF. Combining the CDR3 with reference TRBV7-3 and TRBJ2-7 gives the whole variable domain GAGVSQTPSNKVTEKGKYVELRCDPISGHTALYWYRQSLGQGPEFLIYFQGTGAADDSGLPNDRFFAVRPEGSVSTLKIQRTERGDSAVYLCASSLTSGGTYEQYFGPGTRLTVT.

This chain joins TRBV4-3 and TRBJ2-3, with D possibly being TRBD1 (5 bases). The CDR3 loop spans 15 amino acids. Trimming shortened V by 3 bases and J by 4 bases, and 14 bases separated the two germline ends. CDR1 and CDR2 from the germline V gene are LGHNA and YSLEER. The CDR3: CASSQGPFLADTQYF. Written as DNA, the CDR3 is TGCGCCAGCAGCCAGGGGCCATTCCTGGCAGATACGCAGTATTTT.

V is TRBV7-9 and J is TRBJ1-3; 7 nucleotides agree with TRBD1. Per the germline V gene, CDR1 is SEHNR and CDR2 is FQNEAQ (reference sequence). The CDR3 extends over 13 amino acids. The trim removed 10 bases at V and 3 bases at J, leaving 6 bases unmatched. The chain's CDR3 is CANARDSGNTIYF. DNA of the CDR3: TGTGCCAATGCCCGGGACAGTGGAAACACCATATATTTT. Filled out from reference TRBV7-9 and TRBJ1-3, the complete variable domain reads DTGVSQNPRHKITKRGQNVTFRCDPISEHNRLYWYRQTLGQGPEFLTYFQNEAQLEKSRLLSDRFSAERPKGSFSTLEIQRTEQGDSAMYLCANARDSGNTIYFGEGSWLTVV.